This TCR beta chain appears in the sequencing data of a study of beta chain features in type 1 diabetes. Background on the study: The study examined around 98,000,000 sorted cells across all samples. Study-level points and caveats: The study found moderately but significantly shorter TCRB CDR3s in all four CD4+ subsets of Type 1 diabetes patients. HLA effects on TCRB rearrangement stayed unresolved here.

Cell sorting via CD45RO/CCR7/CD25/CD127/CD95/CD27 was performed to obtain CD4+ naive, central memory, regulatory and stem cell-like memory cells. The purity of all sorted populations exceeded 95%. The CDR3 covers 14 residues. V was shortened by 0 bases and J by 6 bases, with 10 bases between the two germline ends. The germline V gene has CDR1 MNHEY and CDR2 SVGAGI. Concerning this clone itself: Antigen: not known.

Investigators reverse transcribed all isolated RNA, so they sequenced expressed TCRB transcripts. Measured with immunoSEQ multiplex PCR; TCRdb has only the in-frame clones, and not every one. Among some 150,000 clones, 7% to 9.5% were seen once, and the ten largest hold around 0.7%. The sequenced sample was central memory CD4+ T cells from blood. The chain employs TRBV6-5 and TRBJ2-3, with a weak D call TRBD1 (5 bases). This sequence was found in a woman in her twenties or thirties with type 1 diabetes. The CDR3 region is CASSYSGAEDTQYF. CDR3 bases: TGTGCCAGCAGTTACTCAGGGGCCGAGGATACGCAGTATTTT.